The TCR beta chain under discussion was sequenced for a study of a mutant IDH1 vaccine in newly diagnosed glioma. At the level of the study: Treated patients showed a male proportion of around 62%, a female proportion of approximately 38%, and a mean age of about 41 years. Before enrollment, the patients had been treated with radiotherapy alone, temozolomide alone, or both together. Most of them had received both. Overall study results and limits: Pseudoprogression appears to have had no connection to changes in top peripheral T cell clonotypes.

Noted time point: baseline, week 1 (first vaccination visit). The sample's treatment: pre-vaccination baseline after standard-of-care therapy. Diagnosis in the donors showed new WHO grade 3 or 4 astrocytomas that were IDH1-mutant and ATRX-lost. Only in-frame clones appear in the TCRdb table, and some are missing; sequencing was by immunoSEQ multiplex PCR. The sample has roughly 35,000 clones; about nine tenths are singletons. The CDR3 consists of 14 residues. Germline-derived CDR1 and CDR2 are SEHNR and FQNEAQ (reference sequence). Trimming shortened V by 3 bases and J by 3 bases, and 8 bases separated the two germline ends. As concerns this clone: Its antigen is unidentified.

The sequence derives from a woman aged 40 to 50 with glioma. The chain recombines TRBV7-9 with TRBJ1-4; TRBD1 might be the D (6 bases). This material consisted of PBMCs, taken from a glioma patient treated with radiotherapy, temozolomide or both. The CDR3 reads CASSFRGANEKLFF. Written as DNA, the CDR3 is TGTGCCAGCAGCTTCAGGGGAGCTAATGAAAAACTGTTTTTT.